The clone carrying this T cell receptor beta chain was detected only a few times. As yet, its antigen is unknown. This sample stems from a study of cytomegalovirus exposure and HLA in healthy donors. Findings and limits, study-wide: A later analysis reportedly found that, within productive TCRs, an Asian-associated ancestry cluster had fewer N-insertions than the mean observed across the approximately 690 donors. Previously analyzed data showed that most TCR beta V segments were productive at a frequency of about 87% or about 30%. TRBV6-2, TRBV6-3 and some other V segments were excluded as indistinguishable. At a 0.05 false discovery rate, a later analysis found about 17,000 TCR beta sequences to be associated with HLA alleles.

The V gene lost 4 bases and the J gene lost 0 bases, with 6 bases spanning the gap. This CDR3 has 13 residues. The germline gives CDR1 MNHNS, CDR2 SASEGT. The PCR made use of 60 Vbeta and 13 Jbeta primers. Some clones are missing from TCRdb's copy, which holds only in-frame ones; the method was immunoSEQ multiplex PCR. The data hold hundreds of thousands of clones, with about 85% observed a single time. The chain employs TRBV6-1 and TRBJ1-1; possibly TRBD1 for D (5 bases). The receptor comes from a girl between 2 and 10 years old in good health and CMV-seronegative. Sequencing was carried out using PBMCs. The CDR3 reads CASSVTVNTEAFF. Here the CDR3 DNA reads TGTGCCAGCAGTGTGACAGTGAACACTGAAGCTTTCTTT.